This TCR beta chain originates from a study of human T cells and chemical hapten exposure (dated by TCRdb to the early 2020s). For context, the study as a whole: For sensitization, 2% DPC in acetone was applied to a roughly 2 cm by roughly 2 cm area of upper inner arm skin. Weekly therapeutic DPC doses were additionally applied to the scalp of patients throughout the roughly 26-week study period. Patch testing was performed on the upper back with Finn chambers containing 0.01% DPC, and the patch tests were scored after 6 days according to International Contact Dermatitis Research Group standards. The mostly female patient cohort included alopecia areata with under or over 50% scalp involvement, alopecia totalis and alopecia universalis. Libraries were pooled for sequencing, and per-sample TCR yields varied mainly because of small differences in library volumes within the pool. In alopecia patients, the study followed how the peripheral blood TCR repertoire changed in vivo over primary and secondary sensitization to diphenylcyclopropenone (DPC), a hapten. Blood samples were taken from patients before sensitization (week 0) and then at 2, 6 and about 24 weeks after DPC sensitization. For TCR sequencing, blood came from 25 to 35 alopecia patients at anywhere from one to four time points (pre-sensitization, 2, 6 and 24 weeks). Results the study describes overall, beyond this receptor: Repeated subsampling changed both the strength of the expansion versus patch-test correlation and the threshold at which the correlation became significant. Significantly more large CDR3 similarity clusters were formed by expanded TCRs than by pre-sensitization or healthy control sets, consistent with antigen-driven responses. Because every patient had alopecia, a presumed autoimmune disease, the patients' immune response might differ from that of healthy individuals. The number of TCRs above 1 in 1000 frequency did not change with DPC sensitization; there was no evidence of global repertoire structure alterations. Patch test score correlated positively with the number of PT1 expanded TCRs, reaching significance at thresholds 8, 16 and 32 but not at 4.

The library was built by means of RACE. For sequencing, a NextSeq 500 was employed. During library preparation, unique molecular identifiers were attached to individual cDNA molecules so that TCRs could be counted quantitatively and reproducibly. For every blood RNA sample, sequencing covered both the TCR alpha and TCR beta chains. The authors processed their data as follows. The median number of TCRs per sample was roughly 98,000, ranging from about 20,000 to 750,000. V, J and CDR3 annotation of the TCR reads was performed with the Decombinator software suite. For the PS versus PT1 abundance plots, all samples were subsampled to the same number of TCRs (28,000). TCRs were defined as expanded if absent before sensitization and observed at least eight times at the 2-week time point. TCRdb reworked the public reads: Q25 trimming with fastp, MiXCR clone assembly, productive beta chains retained. One record per CDR3 amino acid sequence lists the most common genes and DNA. TCRdb assigned the V and J calls; the authors' analysis was not used. This sample lists just over 70,000 distinct CDR3 sequences; around 10% were detected once. The ten largest clones take up roughly 1.5% of the sample.

The V and J ends are trimmed by 10 bases and 7 bases, leaving 31 bases between them. Via the germline V gene (reference sequence), CDR1 is LNHDA and CDR2 SQIVND. The cysteine opens and the phenylalanine closes a CDR3 of 18 amino acids. The entry retains the CDR3 DNA only, 54 bases that are in frame from base 1. This clonotype was seen a few times. Its antigen remains undetermined. No much larger clone is present one base from it, and per-base qualities are unavailable. Taken with the paper, the label for time point translates to: patch test 3, about 24 weeks after DPC sensitization. Read against the paper, the sample's treatment or condition label means: therapeutic diphenylcyclopropenone sensitization with weekly scalp DPC. Blood at each patch-test visit was drawn before the patch test was applied. Eligible patients were aged 18 to 70, diagnosed with alopecia, deemed suitable for DPC therapy, and excluded if pregnant. Total RNA was extracted from unfractionated whole blood collected in Tempus Blood RNA tubes.

The specimen comprised whole blood, sampled in connection with sensitization to the hapten diphenylcyclopropenone (DPC). The chain links TRBV19 with TRBJ1-4; the D region possibly corresponds to TRBD1 (6 bases align). The origin of this receptor is a woman between 50 and 59 years old with alopecia areata. Some clones in this sample may be carry-over from other donors' samples. In nucleotide form, the sequence is TGTGCCACTTTCGCCCGGAGGGGGTCTGGAGCCCCGGTTGAAAAACTGTTTTTT. It specifies CATFARRGSGAPVEKLFF.